A selection of T cell receptor beta chains follows, all from one sample in a study of blood T cell repertoires in COVID-19. Clones were read by immunoSEQ multiplex PCR, and TCRdb kept only the in-frame ones, dropping some. The sample contains 250,000 or so clones, roughly 86% of which appear only once. Source material: peripheral blood. The receptors derive from a woman between 70 and 85 years old with active or convalescent COVID-19. CDR3s include the opening cysteine and the closing phenylalanine or tryptophan. A D gene is named only where the DNA matches it firmly. Size tells how often a clone was seen (once, few, many) or the class of an expanded clone, and some rows leave it out.

j_call | v_call | d_call | clone_size | cdr3_aa | cdr3_nt
TRBJ1-1 | TRBV12-3/TRBV12-4 | - | - | CASSVTGYTEAFF | TGTGCCAGCAGCGTGACGGGTTACACTGAAGCTTTCTTT
TRBJ1-6 | TRBV11-3 | - | - | CASSLGQNSPLHF | TGTGCCAGCAGCTTGGGGCAAAATTCACCCCTCCACTTT
TRBJ2-2 | TRBV7-2 | TRBD1 | - | CASRSDRGRAGELFF | TGTGCCAGCAGATCAGACAGGGGGAGAGCCGGGGAGCTGTTTTTT
TRBJ2-7 | TRBV27 | TRBD1 | - | CASSLGQGPYEQYF | TGTGCCAGCAGTTTAGGACAGGGACCCTACGAGCAGTACTTC
TRBJ1-5 | TRBV6-2/TRBV6-3 | TRBD1 | - | CASSWTGGNQPQHF | TGTGCCAGCAGTTGGACAGGGGGGAATCAGCCCCAGCATTTT
TRBJ1-3 | TRBV21-1 | - | few | CASSNRGTTPRKMIGNTIYF | TGTGCCAGCAGCAACCGAGGTACCACACCGAGGAAGATGATCGGAAACACCATATATTTT
TRBJ2-7 | TRBV12-3/TRBV12-4 | TRBD2 | - | CASRSGVDYEQYF | TGTGCCAGCAGGAGCGGGGTTGATTACGAGCAGTACTTC
TRBJ2-7 | TRBV5-5 | TRBD2 | once | CASSRTSGGYEQYF | TGTGCCAGCAGCCGGACTAGCGGGGGCTACGAGCAGTACTTC
TRBJ2-1 | TRBV6-2/TRBV6-3 | TRBD2 | - | CASSAQTSLAGGRNEQFF | TGTGCCAGCAGTGCCCAAACCTCGCTAGCGGGGGGGCGAAATGAGCAGTTCTTC
TRBJ2-4 | TRBV6-6 | TRBD1 | - | CASSYGQVPKNIQYF | TGTGCCAGCAGTTACGGACAGGTGCCCAAAAACATTCAGTACTTC
TRBJ1-1 | TRBV5-1 | - | - | CASSLFEGTEAFF | TGCGCCAGCAGCTTGTTCGAGGGCACTGAAGCTTTCTTT
TRBJ2-3 | TRBV9 | - | - | CASDSSTDTQYF | TGTGCCAGCGACAGCAGCACAGATACGCAGTATTTT
TRBJ1-3 | TRBV10-2 | - | - | CASRESGVAGNTIYF | TGCGCCAGCCGGGAATCGGGGGTTGCTGGAAACACCATATATTTT
TRBJ1-4 | TRBV19 | - | - | CASKETGTGNEKLFF | TGTGCCAGTAAGGAGACCGGGACTGGGAATGAAAAACTGTTTTTT
TRBJ2-2 | TRBV29-1 | TRBD2 | - | CSVEISSGGPYTGELFF | TGCAGCGTTGAAATCTCTAGCGGGGGGCCGTACACCGGGGAGCTGTTTTTT
TRBJ2-3 | TRBV4-3 | - | - | CASSLDREGYADTQYF | TGCGCCAGCAGTCTGGACAGGGAGGGATACGCAGATACGCAGTATTTT
TRBJ1-4 | TRBV24-1 | TRBD1 | - | CATSDGGQAGKLFF | TGTGCCACCAGTGACGGGGGACAGGCAGGAAAACTGTTTTTT
TRBJ2-2 | TRBV5-1 | - | - | CASSGENTGELFF | TGCGCCAGCAGCGGAGAAAACACCGGGGAGCTGTTTTTT